A single sample gave rise to the 10 T cell receptor beta chains below, sequenced in a study of tumor-infiltrating lymphocytes in primary liver carcinoma. A primer matching the constant region was used to make TCR beta cDNA from approximately 500 ng of total RNA. Generation of the TCR beta libraries relied on three nested multiplex PCR rounds using slightly modified ARM-PCR. The opening two PCR rounds, ten to eleven cycles each, paired TRBV1-TRBV30 forward primers with a C-beta reverse primer. Using its own MiXCR run on the multiplex PCR reads, TCRdb lists one record per CDR3 protein. The sample holds about 180,000 distinct CDR3 sequences, over 45% seen once. The researchers obtained blood RNA from unsorted whole blood and also extracted germline DNA. Sequencing was performed on peripheral blood. The receptors derive from a man aged 40-49 years with primary liver carcinoma and hepatitis B virus infection.

This chain joins TRBV30 and TRBJ2-7; TRBD2 is a possible D gene (5 bases). CDR1 and CDR2 (germline): GTSNPN, SVGIG (reference sequence). CDR3 length: 17 residues. Trimming left V 4 bases short and J 9 bases short, with 31 bases between. In DNA, the CDR3 is TGTGCCTGGAATTCTAAGGGTCCTTCCACCGGGCCAAGCGGGCAGTACTTC. It translates to CAWNSKGPSTGPSGQYF.

Regarding this clonotype: Compared with germline, one end of the junction differs, possibly owing to a read error. The V and J genes are TRBV4-1 and TRBJ1-1, with 7 positions matching TRBD1. This CDR3 is built from 15 residues. The germline gives CDR1 MGHRA, CDR2 YSYEKL. CDR3 bases: TGCGCCAGCAGCTTTTCAGGAAGGGGGCATAGTGAAGCTATCTTT. Translation: CASSFSGRGHSEAIF.

CDR3: CASSPTGGPETQYF. DNA of the CDR3: TGCGCCAGCAGCCCAACAGGGGGCCCAGAGACCCAGTACTTC. The chain joins TRBV5-1 to TRBJ2-5, with 9 nucleotides matching TRBD1. CDR1 is SGHRS and CDR2 is YFSETQ in the germline V gene. V was pared by 4 bases and J by 4 bases, with 5 bases of the junction left unmatched. There are 14 residues in the CDR3.

The gene calls are TRBV7-8 and TRBJ1-4; no reliable D call. The CDR3 consists of 12 residues. V was pared by 4 bases and J by 11 bases, with 11 bases between. CDR1 and CDR2 (germline): SGHVS, FQNEAQ. The CDR3 DNA is TGTGCCAGCAGCTCCCCCCCCGCTAAACTGTTTTTT. Its protein is CASSSPPAKLFF. The full variable domain, in which reference TRBV7-8 and TRBJ1-4 provide the parts outside the CDR3, is GAGVSQSPRYKVAKRGQDVALRCDPISGHVSLFWYQQALGQGPEFLTYFQNEAQLDKSGLPSDRFFAERPEGSVSTLKIQRTQQEDSAVYLCASSSPPAKLFFGSGTQLSVL.

Concerning this clonotype: One junction end disagrees with the germline gene, perhaps due to a read error. J is TRBJ2-5 and V is TRBV5-6, with D perhaps matching TRBD1 or TRBD2 (5 bases each). Per the germline V gene, CDR1 is SGHDT and CDR2 is YYEEEE. This CDR3 region has 17 residues. The CDR3, as DNA: TGTGCCAGCAGCCACGTCCTTATAGACGGGGACCAAGAGACCCGGTACTTC. Translating it yields CASSHVLIDGDQETRYF.

This chain links TRBV11-2 with TRBJ2-3; possibly TRBD2 for D (6 bases). CDR1 is SGHAT and CDR2 is FQNNGV in the germline V gene. This CDR3 contains 17 residues. Trimming removed 2 bases from V and 12 bases from J, with 27 bases in between. DNA of the CDR3: TGTGCCAGCAGCTTACTCGGCGCGGGGTCGGGTGAAGATAATCAGTATTTT. This gives the protein CASSLLGAGSGEDNQYF.

J is TRBJ1-5 and V is TRBV12-3 or TRBV12-4, with TRBD1 matching 11 bases. The CDR3 covers 17 residues. The junction had 12 bases not matched to a gene; V was cut back by 5 bases and J by 6 bases. The CDR3 DNA sequence: TGTGCCAGCAGTCCGTGGACAGGGGGCGTAAGAAGTCAGCCCCAGCATTTT. Its translation: CASSPWTGGVRSQPQHF.

With respect to this clonotype: The CDR3 does not close with the conserved phenylalanine or tryptophan, likely indicating a read error. V and J are TRBV12-3 or TRBV12-4 and TRBJ2-3; D possibly matches TRBD1 or TRBD2 (5 bases each). The CDR3 is made up of 14 amino acids. This CDR3 is CASRLGTGPGTQYV. The DNA for the CDR3 is TGTGCCAGCAGATTAGGGACCGGCCCAGGAACGCAGTATGTT.

About this clonotype itself: A read error may explain this, as a much larger clone is one base away. V gene TRBV29-1 combines with J gene TRBJ2-3; weak D call: TRBD1 (7 bases). Germline V lookup: CDR1 SQVTM, CDR2 ANQGSEA. The CDR3 is 12 residues long. CDR3 sequence reads: CSVDRDSDSQYF. The DNA of the CDR3 is TGCAGCGTCGACAGGGACTCAGATTCGCAGTATTTT.

With regard to this clonotype: A much larger clone differs by one base, so this may be a read error. CDR3 sequence (DNA): TGCAGCGTCGTTGGGGTGACCACTACTGATATGCAGTATTTT. It is translated as CSVVGVTTTDMQYF. This sequence joins TRBV29-1 and TRBJ2-3; D not certain. Looked up from germline, CDR1 is SQVTM and CDR2 is ANQGSEA. The CDR3 consists of 14 residues.